These T cell receptor beta chains were read from a single sample in a study of blood T cell repertoires in COVID-19. Assay used: immunoSEQ multiplex PCR; TCRdb lists only in-frame clones, some missing. Of about 160,000 clones listed, around 84% were seen once; the top ten hold under 2.5%. Source material: peripheral blood. These receptors originate from a man in his 70s with acute or convalescent COVID-19. Each CDR3 is given with its conserved first and last residue. The order of the fields is J gene, clone size, V gene, D gene, CDR3 DNA, CDR3 protein. D genes are given only for firm matches. The size entry is marked missing in some rows and otherwise reads once, few, many or a size class.

J: TRBJ2-7
size: .
V: TRBV29-1
D: .
DNA: TGCAGCGTTAACACGGGAAGTAGCTCCTACGAGCAGTACTTC
CDR3: CSVNTGSSSYEQYF

J: TRBJ2-1
size: .
V: TRBV28
D: TRBD1
DNA: TGTGCCAGCAATATCGAGGGGGCGGCGAGGGAAGAGCAGTTCTTC
CDR3: CASNIEGAAREEQFF

J: TRBJ2-3
size: once
V: TRBV4-2
D: TRBD1
DNA: TGTGCCAGCAGCCAAGATGATCCCCAGGGGGCCCCCCCAGATACGCAGTATTTT
CDR3: CASSQDDPQGAPPDTQYF

J: TRBJ2-7
size: .
V: TRBV27
D: TRBD2
DNA: TGTGCCAGCAGGCTGAAGGGTGGCGGGAGCTTGAGTGAGCAGTACTTC
CDR3: CASRLKGGGSLSEQYF

J: TRBJ2-7
size: .
V: TRBV7-2
D: TRBD2
DNA: TGTGCCAGCAGCTTATGGGGGGGGTCACCACCGGACGAGCAGTACTTC
CDR3: CASSLWGGSPPDEQYF

J: TRBJ2-3
size: .
V: TRBV11-2
D: TRBD2
DNA: TGTGCCAGCAGCTTAGGGGGCGGGGGGCTAATGGATACGCAGTATTTT
CDR3: CASSLGGGGLMDTQYF

J: TRBJ1-2
size: .
V: TRBV4-2
D: .
DNA: TGTGCCAGCAGCCAAGAGCGGGGGCCGTCCTTAGGGGGCTACACCTTC
CDR3: CASSQERGPSLGGYTF

J: TRBJ2-5
size: .
V: TRBV10-1
D: .
DNA: TGCGCCAGCAGCCTCCGGCGGACAGGAGGGATCCAAGAGACCCAGTACTTC
CDR3: CASSLRRTGGIQETQYF

J: TRBJ1-2
size: .
V: TRBV29-1
D: TRBD1
DNA: TGCAGCGCCTACACTCAGGACAGGGGCCCACGCGCAGGCTACACCTTC
CDR3: CSAYTQDRGPRAGYTF

J: TRBJ2-3
size: .
V: TRBV5-4
D: .
DNA: TGTGCCAGCAGCTTGCTCCGGGTGGGGCCTACAGATACGCAGTATTTT
CDR3: CASSLLRVGPTDTQYF

J: TRBJ2-7
size: .
V: TRBV5-1
D: .
DNA: TGCGCCAGCAGCGCCCTAACAGGTTACGAGCAGTACTTC
CDR3: CASSALTGYEQYF

J: TRBJ2-7
size: .
V: TRBV27
D: TRBD1
DNA: TGTGCCAGCACCTACTGGGGGACAGGGGGCGCGAGGCAGTACTTC
CDR3: CASTYWGTGGARQYF

J: TRBJ1-2
size: .
V: TRBV7-3
D: TRBD1
DNA: TGTGCCAGCAGCCCCGGGGGGGGACAGGGAGGATTGAGCTATGGCTACACCTTC
CDR3: CASSPGGGQGGLSYGYTF

J: TRBJ1-4
size: .
V: TRBV24-1
D: TRBD1
DNA: TGTGCCACCAGTGCGGGACAGGGTGGTGAAAAACTGTTTTTT
CDR3: CATSAGQGGEKLFF

J: TRBJ1-1
size: .
V: TRBV3-1/TRBV3-2
D: TRBD1
DNA: TGTGCCAGCAGCCAAGATGAAAGGGGGCGGCCCACCCTTGCTGCTTTCTTT
CDR3: CASSQDERGRPTLAAFF

J: TRBJ1-1
size: .
V: TRBV24-1
D: .
DNA: TGTGCCACCCTGGCCGGGGAGAACACTGAAGCTTTCTTT
CDR3: CATLAGENTEAFF

J: TRBJ2-2
size: .
V: TRBV11-2
D: .
DNA: TGTGCCAGCAGCCGGGCAGGGACCGGGGAGCTGTTTTTT
CDR3: CASSRAGTGELFF

J: TRBJ2-1
size: .
V: TRBV18
D: TRBD2
DNA: TGTGCCAGCCGCTCCGGGACTAGCGGGGATCTAGCAGATGAGCAGTTCTTC
CDR3: CASRSGTSGDLADEQFF

J: TRBJ1-5
size: .
V: TRBV5-1
D: .
DNA: TGCGCCAGCAGCTTGGCAGGGACGCCGGGGGGGACCCAGCATTTT
CDR3: CASSLAGTPGGTQHF

J: TRBJ1-1
size: once
V: TRBV5-1
D: .
DNA: TGCGCCAGCAGCGGCGGACAGACCCCTGAAGCTTTCTTT
CDR3: CASSGGQTPEAFF

J: TRBJ2-3
size: once
V: TRBV6-5
D: .
DNA: TGTGCCAGCAGTTCCGACTGGTTCAACACAGATACGCAGTATTTT
CDR3: CASSSDWFNTDTQYF

J: TRBJ2-3
size: .
V: TRBV5-1
D: TRBD1
DNA: TGCGCCAGCAGACGAAGACAGGGGGGTGGAGATACGCAGTATTTT
CDR3: CASRRRQGGGDTQYF

J: TRBJ2-5
size: .
V: TRBV19
D: .
DNA: TGTGCCAGTAGTAGGGGGACACGGGTCGAGACCCAGTACTTC
CDR3: CASSRGTRVETQYF

J: TRBJ2-3
size: .
V: TRBV6-2/TRBV6-3
D: .
DNA: TGTGCCAGCAGCCCGGACTACCTAGATACGCAGTATTTT
CDR3: CASSPDYLDTQYF

J: TRBJ2-2
size: .
V: TRBV5-4
D: .
DNA: TGTGCCAGCAGCTTGGGCCTGGCACGAGGGGGGGAGCTGTTTTTT
CDR3: CASSLGLARGGELFF

J: TRBJ1-2
size: once
V: TRBV6-5
D: TRBD1
DNA: TGTGCCAGCAGCGACAGGGGGCGCGGCTACACCTTC
CDR3: CASSDRGRGYTF

J: TRBJ1-1
size: .
V: TRBV19
D: .
DNA: TGTGCCAGTAGTATGAGGAGTAGGGGCACTGAAGCTTTCTTT
CDR3: CASSMRSRGTEAFF

J: TRBJ2-1
size: .
V: TRBV19
D: .
DNA: TGTGCCAGTAGTATCCAGGGTGACAATGAGCAGTTCTTC
CDR3: CASSIQGDNEQFF

J: TRBJ2-1
size: .
V: TRBV30
D: TRBD2
DNA: TGTGCCTGGAGAAAGGCGGGGGGCAATGAGCAGTTCTTC
CDR3: CAWRKAGGNEQFF

J: TRBJ2-7
size: .
V: TRBV10-3
D: TRBD2
DNA: TGTGCCATCTCACTGGGAGCGGGAGCGAACGAGCAGTACTTC
CDR3: CAISLGAGANEQYF

J: TRBJ2-1
size: .
V: TRBV19
D: TRBD2
DNA: TGTGCCAGTAGTATAGGAGCGGGAGGCCCCAATGAGCAGTTCTTC
CDR3: CASSIGAGGPNEQFF

J: TRBJ2-2
size: .
V: TRBV5-1
D: TRBD1
DNA: TGCGCCAGCAGCTTGGCCTCACAGGGGAGCGCCGGGGAGCTGTTTTTT
CDR3: CASSLASQGSAGELFF

J: TRBJ2-3
size: .
V: TRBV7-9
D: TRBD1
DNA: TGTGCCAGCAGCCATCCGGGACAGCTTAGTCCGACAGATACGCAGTATTTT
CDR3: CASSHPGQLSPTDTQYF

J: TRBJ2-7
size: .
V: TRBV4-1
D: .
DNA: TGCGCCAGCAGCCAAGAAGGGAGTAACAGGGTCGACGAGCAGTACTTC
CDR3: CASSQEGSNRVDEQYF

J: TRBJ1-2
size: .
V: TRBV10-1
D: TRBD1
DNA: TGCGCCAGCAGTGAGGGGGCCCAGGGGGATAGAGGTGGCTACACCTTC
CDR3: CASSEGAQGDRGGYTF

J: TRBJ2-3
size: .
V: TRBV27
D: .
DNA: TGTGCCAGCAGCTTCTTTCAGGGGTTCACAGATACGCAGTATTTT
CDR3: CASSFFQGFTDTQYF

J: TRBJ1-4
size: .
V: TRBV11-2
D: TRBD1
DNA: TGTGCCAGCAGCTTTCCAAGGACAGGGCTGTTTTTT
CDR3: CASSFPRTGLFF

J: TRBJ2-3
size: .
V: TRBV4-2
D: TRBD2
DNA: TGTGCCAGCAGCCAAGAAGGGACTAGCGGGGGCACAGATACGCAGTATTTT
CDR3: CASSQEGTSGGTDTQYF

J: TRBJ1-4
size: .
V: TRBV5-8
D: TRBD1
DNA: TGTGCCAGCAGACAGCGACAGGGGGCCGGAGGTGAAAAACTGTTTTTT
CDR3: CASRQRQGAGGEKLFF

J: TRBJ2-1
size: .
V: TRBV10-2
D: TRBD2
DNA: TGCGCCAGCATCCCAGCGGGGAGCCGAAATGAGCAGTTCTTC
CDR3: CASIPAGSRNEQFF

J: TRBJ1-1
size: .
V: TRBV5-1
D: TRBD1
DNA: TGCGCCAGCGGACAGGGGGCTGAAACTGAAGCTTTCTTT
CDR3: CASGQGAETEAFF

J: TRBJ2-7
size: .
V: TRBV19
D: TRBD1
DNA: TGTGCCAGTAGTATCTCTCGCGGGACAGGGGTAGGTGAGCAGTACTTC
CDR3: CASSISRGTGVGEQYF

J: TRBJ2-3
size: .
V: TRBV23-1
D: .
DNA: TGCGCCAGTCGACTAGTCCTACCGTTTACAGATACGCAGTATTTT
CDR3: CASRLVLPFTDTQYF

J: TRBJ2-2
size: few
V: TRBV7-3
D: .
DNA: TGTGCCAGCAGCCGGGAGAGTTGGGGGGAGCTGTTTTTT
CDR3: CASSRESWGELFF

J: TRBJ2-7
size: once
V: TRBV7-9
D: .
DNA: TGTGCCAGCAGCGAGACCCTTGGGGGCGGCGAGCAGTACTTC
CDR3: CASSETLGGGEQYF

J: TRBJ2-1
size: once
V: TRBV5-1
D: .
DNA: TGCGCCAGCAGCTTGGAGGGCAGGGTGGGAGAGCAGTTCTTC
CDR3: CASSLEGRVGEQFF

J: TRBJ1-5
size: few
V: TRBV27
D: TRBD1
DNA: TGTGCCACCGCGGACAGGGATAGCAATCAGCCCCAGCATTTT
CDR3: CATADRDSNQPQHF

J: TRBJ1-2
size: .
V: TRBV15
D: TRBD1
DNA: TGTGCCACCAGCAGAGTACAGGGGGCAGTGGAGGGCTACACCTTC
CDR3: CATSRVQGAVEGYTF

J: TRBJ1-4
size: .
V: TRBV3-1/TRBV3-2
D: TRBD1
DNA: TGTGCCAGCAGTGGGACAGTCGGAAAACTGTTTTTT
CDR3: CASSGTVGKLFF

J: TRBJ2-1
size: .
V: TRBV3-1/TRBV3-2
D: .
DNA: TGTGCCAGCAGCCAAGATGTCGGAGGACGCGAGCAGTTCTTC
CDR3: CASSQDVGGREQFF

J: TRBJ2-5
size: .
V: TRBV24-1
D: .
DNA: TGTGCCACCAGTGATCCCCGACAGGGAGGTTGGGAGACCCAGTACTTC
CDR3: CATSDPRQGGWETQYF

J: TRBJ1-1
size: .
V: TRBV2
D: .
DNA: TGTGCCAGCAGTGAACTGACAGGTGTCGCTTTCTTT
CDR3: CASSELTGVAFF

J: TRBJ2-1
size: .
V: TRBV18
D: .
DNA: TGTGCCAGCTCACCCCAGGGGCCACCCGACAATGAGCAGTTCTTC
CDR3: CASSPQGPPDNEQFF

J: TRBJ1-1
size: .
V: TRBV5-1
D: TRBD1
DNA: TGCGCCAGCAGACAACAGGGGGCATTTAACACTGAAGCTTTCTTT
CDR3: CASRQQGAFNTEAFF

J: TRBJ1-5
size: .
V: TRBV19
D: .
DNA: TGTGCCAGTAGTATAGGCGGGGGGGGTCAGCCCCAGCATTTT
CDR3: CASSIGGGGQPQHF

J: TRBJ2-3
size: .
V: TRBV5-1
D: TRBD1
DNA: TGCGCCAGCAGCGGGCGGACAGGAAACACAGATACGCAGTATTTT
CDR3: CASSGRTGNTDTQYF

J: TRBJ1-3
size: .
V: TRBV19
D: TRBD1
DNA: TGTGCCAGTAGACGGGACAGAACTGGAAACACCATATATTTT
CDR3: CASRRDRTGNTIYF

J: TRBJ1-4
size: .
V: TRBV29-1
D: .
DNA: TGCAGCGTTGTTCGCCAGGGGAAGGAAAAACTGTTTTTT
CDR3: CSVVRQGKEKLFF

J: TRBJ1-1
size: .
V: TRBV2
D: .
DNA: TGTGCCAGCAGTGGTGAGGCCTTGAGGACTGAAGCTTTCTTT
CDR3: CASSGEALRTEAFF